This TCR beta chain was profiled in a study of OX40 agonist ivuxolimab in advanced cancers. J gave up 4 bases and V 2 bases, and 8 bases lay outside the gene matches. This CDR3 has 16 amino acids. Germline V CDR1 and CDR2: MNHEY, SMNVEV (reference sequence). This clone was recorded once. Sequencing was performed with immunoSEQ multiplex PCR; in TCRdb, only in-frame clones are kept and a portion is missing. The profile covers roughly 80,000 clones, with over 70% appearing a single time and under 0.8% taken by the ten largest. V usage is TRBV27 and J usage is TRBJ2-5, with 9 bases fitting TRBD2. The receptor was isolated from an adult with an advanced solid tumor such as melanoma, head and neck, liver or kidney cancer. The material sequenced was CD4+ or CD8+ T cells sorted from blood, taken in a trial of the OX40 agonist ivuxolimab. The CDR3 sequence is CASSLKGGGGPETQYF. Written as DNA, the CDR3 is TGTGCCAGCAGTTTAAAAGGCGGGGGGGGGCCAGAGACCCAGTACTTC.